The 25 T cell receptor beta chains listed next were all sequenced from one sample in a study of T-cell reconstitution after alpha-beta-depleted transplantation in children. Preparing the TCRbeta library involved the use of unique molecular identifiers. MiXCR, applied by TCRdb to the PCR reads, yields one record per CDR3 protein. The data hold 250,000 to 300,000 distinct CDR3 sequences, with about 9.4% observed a single time. Sequencing used PBMCs, obtained before TCRalphabeta/CD19-depleted stem cell transplant. The receptors here all came from a boy less than two years old with acute myeloid leukemia, due to receive a stem cell transplant.

This clonotype has only one observation. V is TRBV4-3 and J is TRBJ2-1, with D perhaps TRBD2 (6 bases). Germline V lookup: CDR1 LGHNA, CDR2 YSLEER. CDR3 length: 15 residues. The V end was cut by 5 bases, the J end by 0 bases, with 11 bases between. The CDR3 reads CASSGGLYSYNEQFF. The CDR3 nucleotides read TGCGCCAGCAGCGGAGGGCTTTACTCCTACAATGAGCAGTTCTTC.

In its sample, this clonotype was seen many times. This sequence joins TRBV9 and TRBJ2-4; TRBD2 matches at 12 bases. The CDR3 extends over 15 amino acids. With 0 bases clipped from V and 5 bases from J, the junction kept 0 bases outside the gene matches. CDR1 is SGDLS and CDR2 is YYNGEE in the germline V gene. CDR3 sequence: CASSVGLAGENIQYF. In DNA form, the CDR3 reads TGTGCCAGCAGCGTAGGACTAGCGGGAGAAAACATTCAGTACTTC.

A few counts support this clonotype. The chain recombines TRBV11-3 with TRBJ2-7; D unclear. The CDR3 spans 13 residues. Germline-derived CDR1 and CDR2 are SGHNT and YENEEA. Trimming left V 5 bases short and J 3 bases short, with 11 bases between. CDR3 protein: CASSVGRIYEQYF. The CDR3 region has the DNA TGTGCCAGCAGCGTAGGACGGATCTACGAGCAGTACTTC.

A few counts support this clonotype. The CDR3 sequence: CASSQEKREHLTYNEQFF. In nucleotides, the CDR3 is TGTGCCAGCAGCCAAGAAAAGCGGGAGCATCTAACGTACAATGAGCAGTTCTTC. This rearrangement joins TRBV4-2 to TRBJ2-1; TRBD2 matches 8 bases. Trimming took 0 bases from V and 4 from J; bases not matched to a gene: 11. From germline, CDR1 is LGHNA and CDR2 YNFKEQ. The CDR3 runs to 18 residues.

This clonotype was seen at least ten times. The chain combines TRBV7-7 with TRBJ2-1; TRBD2 agrees at 14 bases. V dropped 5 bases and J dropped 10; count of bases not matched to a gene: 4. This CDR3 spans 14 amino acids. The V gene's germline CDR1 is SSHAT and CDR2 FNYEAQ (reference sequence). The CDR3 reads CASSRGLAGEEQFF. Here the CDR3 DNA reads TGTGCCAGCAGCCGGGGACTAGCGGGAGAAGAGCAGTTCTTC.

There are many counts of this clonotype. This chain links TRBV5-1 with TRBJ1-3; possibly TRBD1 for D (5 bases). CDR1 is SGHRS, CDR2 YFSETQ, per germline. The length of the CDR3 is 17 residues. With 2 bases removed from V and 0 bases from J, the gap between germline ends came to 15 bases. In DNA, the CDR3 is TGCGCCAGCAGCTTTTCGGGGCACACCAACTCTGGAAACACCATATATTTT. The encoded protein is CASSFSGHTNSGNTIYF. The full variable domain, completed using reference TRBV5-1 and TRBJ1-3, is KAGVTQTPRYLIKTRGQQVTLSCSPISGHRSVSWYQQTPGQGLQFLFEYFSETQRNKGNFPGRFSGRQFSNSRSEMNVSTLELGDSALYLCASSFSGHTNSGNTIYFGEGSWLTVV.

This clonotype was recorded at least ten times. V gene TRBV6-1 combines with J gene TRBJ2-5, with 7 bases matching TRBD1. This CDR3 has 13 amino acids. CDR1 is MNHNS, CDR2 SASEGT, per germline. After removal of 10 bases from V and 5 bases from J, the junction contained 10 bases not matched to a gene. The CDR3: CATFTGVKETQYF. CDR3 DNA: TGTGCCACCTTTACAGGGGTTAAGGAGACCCAGTACTTC.

This clonotype was seen repeatedly, ten times or more. The V and J genes are TRBV3-1 and TRBJ1-2; D not certain. The CDR3 length is 14 residues. The germline V and J ends were trimmed by 0 bases and 4 bases, with 9 bases remaining between them. CDR1 LGHDT and CDR2 YNNKEL come from the germline V gene (reference sequence). The CDR3 sequence: CASSQERFSYGYTF. The CDR3 DNA sequence: TGTGCCAGCAGCCAAGAGAGGTTTTCCTATGGCTACACCTTC.

This clonotype was seen more than once but under ten times. The J gene is TRBJ2-7, the V gene TRBV7-2, with TRBD1 identical over 8 bases. CDR3 size: 17 residues. The V and J ends lost 2 bases and 0 bases, in that order; junction bases with no gene match: 9. CDR1 SGHTA and CDR2 FQGNSA come from the germline V gene. Here the CDR3 reads CASSLPGQESSSYEQYF. CDR3 in DNA: TGTGCCAGCAGCTTACCGGGACAGGAGAGTAGCTCCTACGAGCAGTACTTC.

This clonotype was found many times. The chain has TRBV4-1 and TRBJ1-2; D remains ambiguous. The CDR3 length is 12 residues. Per the germline V gene, CDR1 is MGHRA and CDR2 is YSYEKL. V was pared by 8 bases and J by 2 bases, with 9 bases between. DNA for the CDR3: TGCGCCAGCTCCGATTTGAACTATGGCTACACCTTC. It is translated as CASSDLNYGYTF.

This clonotype was picked up many times. The gene calls are TRBV6-1 and TRBJ2-1; tentative D call: TRBD2 (5 bases). The CDR3 is made up of 14 amino acids. Trimming removed 6 bases from V and 2 bases from J, with 11 bases in between. In germline, CDR1 is MNHNS, CDR2 SASEGT. The CDR3 reads CASRDWSAYNEQFF. CDR3 in DNA: TGTGCCAGCAGGGACTGGTCAGCCTACAATGAGCAGTTCTTC.

This clonotype was counted ten times or more. The chain carries TRBV7-2 and TRBJ1-1, with unresolved D. Germline values: CDR1 SGHTA, CDR2 FQGNSA. V was pared by 5 bases and J by 1 base, with 17 bases between. The CDR3 consists of 16 residues. CDR3: CASSAHQVWGNTEAFF. The CDR3 DNA sequence: TGTGCCAGCAGCGCCCACCAAGTGTGGGGGAACACTGAAGCTTTCTTT.

This clonotype was seen many times. The J gene is TRBJ1-1, the V gene TRBV28; 10 bases are a match to TRBD1. V was clipped by 8 bases and J by 10 bases; unmatched bases: 13. Germline assignment: CDR1 MDHEN and CDR2 SYDVKM. CDR3 length equals 14 residues. CDR3 nucleotides: TGTGCCAGCTCTCTGTGGGACAGGGGAAGGCGAGCTTTCTTT. Residues: CASSLWDRGRRAFF.

This clonotype was detected many times. The chain links TRBV27 to TRBJ2-1, with 11 bases lining up with TRBD2. The CDR3 is 17 residues long. V gave up 5 bases and J gave up 8 bases; unmatched junction bases: 14. Germline lookup yields CDR1 MNHEY and CDR2 SMNVEV (reference sequence). CDR3 sequence: CASSIPGLAARRDEQFF. The CDR3 DNA is TGTGCCAGCAGTATCCCGGGACTAGCGGCCCGGCGCGATGAGCAGTTCTTC.

The chain employs TRBV28 and TRBJ2-5, with 10 bases lining up with TRBD1. The J segment lost 5 bases and the V segment lost 2 bases, leaving 11 bases of the junction unmatched. The CDR3 covers 17 residues. Germline V CDR1 and CDR2: MDHEN, SYDVKM. DNA for the CDR3: TGTGCCAGCAGTTTAAATTTTGGGACAGGGGATGCTGAGACCCAGTACTTC. Its protein product is CASSLNFGTGDAETQYF. The whole variable domain, filled in from reference TRBV28 and TRBJ2-5, reads DVKVTQSSRYLVKRTGEKVFLECVQDMDHENMFWYRQDPGLGLRLIYFSYDVKMKEKGDIPEGYSVSREKKERFSLILESASTNQTSMYLCASSLNFGTGDAETQYFGPGTRLLVL.

At least ten counts were recorded for this clonotype. This chain links TRBV4-3 with TRBJ2-1; TRBD2 matches at 11 bases. Germline CDR1 LGHNA, CDR2 YSLEER. Unmatched junction bases numbered 14, after V lost 1 base and J lost 6 bases. This CDR3 has 19 residues. CDR3: CASSQGDMTLAGERNEQFF. CDR3 nucleotide sequence: TGCGCCAGCAGCCAAGGGGACATGACACTAGCGGGAGAACGCAATGAGCAGTTCTTC.

The rearrangement joins TRBV11-1 to TRBJ2-7; D possibly corresponds to TRBD2 (6 bases). The V end was cut by 3 bases, the J end by 2 bases, with 11 bases between. Germline V gene lookup returns CDR1 SGHAT and CDR2 FQDESV (reference sequence). The CDR3 totals 14 residues. CDR3 nucleotide sequence: TGTGCCAGCAGCTTTTCTAGCGATGCCTACGAGCAGTACTTC. Translation gives CASSFSSDAYEQYF.

This clonotype was picked up a small number of times. V gene TRBV10-3 combines with J gene TRBJ2-2, with unresolved D. Germline assignment: CDR1 ENHRY and CDR2 SYGVKD. The CDR3 runs to 13 residues. V was pared by 4 bases and J by 5 bases, with 8 bases between. CDR3 nucleotide sequence: TGTGCCATCAGTGCGGTTGAAACCGGGGAGCTGTTTTTT. Translating gives CAISAVETGELFF.

In this sample, this clonotype turned up a few times. The CDR3 spells CASSGESSSYNSPLHF. The CDR3 nucleotides are TGCGCCAGCAGCGGAGAGTCTTCCTCCTATAATTCACCCCTCCACTTT. This chain connects TRBV5-1 to TRBJ1-6; D uncertain. The ends were cut back, 4 bases at V and 0 bases at J, with 11 bases in the middle. The CDR3 loop spans 16 amino acids. Germline V gives CDR1 SGHRS, CDR2 YFSETQ.

This clonotype was found many times. The chain has TRBV12-5 and TRBJ2-4; tentative D call: TRBD1 (5 bases). Germline-derived CDR1 and CDR2 are LGHNT and FRNRAP. The V end was cut by 6 bases, the J end by 4 bases, with 13 bases between. The CDR3 has 14 amino acids. The CDR3 region has the DNA TGTGCTAGTGGGGCGACAGATGCTAAAAACATTCAGTACTTC. Protein sequence: CASGATDAKNIQYF.

The V call is TRBV20-1, the J call TRBJ2-5; 11 nucleotides agree with TRBD2. The CDR3 is 16 residues long. V trimming: 8 bases; J trimming: 2 bases; junction bases outside the gene matches: 13. Germline lookup yields CDR1 DFQATT and CDR2 SNEGSKA (reference sequence). CDR3 sequence: CSPKRERLAGQETQYF. The CDR3 region has the DNA TGCAGTCCTAAACGAGAAAGACTAGCGGGGCAAGAGACCCAGTACTTC.

The chain recombines TRBV6-1 with TRBJ1-5; 7 bases align to TRBD1. J was trimmed by 3 bases and V by 2 bases; bases with no gene match: 13. Germline V gene sequence: CDR1 MNHNS, CDR2 SASEGT. The CDR3 is 18 residues long. As DNA, the CDR3 is TGTGCCAGCAGTGAAAATTCGACAGGGCCCGATTACAATCAGCCCCAGCATTTT. Protein sequence: CASSENSTGPDYNQPQHF.

This clonotype was counted many times. The chain couples TRBV5-1 to TRBJ2-7; 8 bases fit TRBD1. This CDR3 is built from 16 residues. Germline trimming cut 2 bases from V and 2 bases from J; bases unmatched to any gene: 9. The germline V gene encodes CDR1 SGHRS and CDR2 YFSETQ. CDR3 in DNA: TGCGCCAGCAGCTTTCCAGGGGGCTTGGTTGCCTACGAGCAGTACTTC. Translation: CASSFPGGLVAYEQYF.

This clonotype was counted ten times or more. The genes are TRBV24-1 and TRBJ2-1; 12 bases align to TRBD2. Germline loops: CDR1 KGHDR, CDR2 SFDVKD. The CDR3 totals 20 residues. V lost 4 bases and J lost 0; bases outside the gene matches: 12. In nucleotides, the CDR3 is TGTGCCACCAGTGAATCTGGACTAGCGGGACGACGAGGCTCCTACAATGAGCAGTTCTTC. Protein sequence: CATSESGLAGRRGSYNEQFF.

This clonotype was detected only a few times. V is TRBV5-1 and J is TRBJ2-3; possible D gene TRBD1, 6 bases. Deletions cut 0 bases from V and 2 bases from J, with 13 bases between. The CDR3 loop spans 16 amino acids. Germline V gene data show CDR1 as SGHRS and CDR2 as YFSETQ. DNA of the CDR3: TGCGCCAGCAGCTTGGCGGGGACAAGGCCCACAGATACGCAGTATTTT. Its protein is CASSLAGTRPTDTQYF.